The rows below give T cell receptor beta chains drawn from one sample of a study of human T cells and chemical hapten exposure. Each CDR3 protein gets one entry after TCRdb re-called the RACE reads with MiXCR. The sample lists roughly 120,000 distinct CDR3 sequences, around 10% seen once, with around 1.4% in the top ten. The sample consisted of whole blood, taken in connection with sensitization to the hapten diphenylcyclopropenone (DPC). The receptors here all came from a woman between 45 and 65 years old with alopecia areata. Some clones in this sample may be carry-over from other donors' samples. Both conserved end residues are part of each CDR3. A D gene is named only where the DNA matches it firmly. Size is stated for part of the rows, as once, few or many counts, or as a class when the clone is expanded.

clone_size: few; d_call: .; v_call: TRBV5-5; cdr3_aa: CASSLVDGSRELFF
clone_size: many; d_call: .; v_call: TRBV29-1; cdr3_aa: CSVQGEGLAKNIQYF
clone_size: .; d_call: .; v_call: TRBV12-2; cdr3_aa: CASRLALAENIQYF
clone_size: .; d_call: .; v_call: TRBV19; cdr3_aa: CASSNTGGTYEQYF
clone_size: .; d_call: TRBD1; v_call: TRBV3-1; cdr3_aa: CASSQAWTGDYGYTF
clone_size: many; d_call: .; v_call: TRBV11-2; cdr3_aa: CASSFPGRDQPQHF
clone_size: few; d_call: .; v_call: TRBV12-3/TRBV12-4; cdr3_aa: CASSPGPGVNYGYTF
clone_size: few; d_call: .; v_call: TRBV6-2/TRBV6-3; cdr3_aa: CASSQGDTQYF
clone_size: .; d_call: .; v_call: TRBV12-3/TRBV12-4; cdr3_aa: CASSGPGQKNIQYF
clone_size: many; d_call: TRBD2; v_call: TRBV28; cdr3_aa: CASSSSLAGITDTQYF
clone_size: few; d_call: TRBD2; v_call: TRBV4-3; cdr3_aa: CASSQDSGGEDTQYF
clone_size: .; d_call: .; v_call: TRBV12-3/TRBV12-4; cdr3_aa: CASSLRVNTEAFF
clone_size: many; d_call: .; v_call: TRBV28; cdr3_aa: CASSLRVPSYSNQPQHF
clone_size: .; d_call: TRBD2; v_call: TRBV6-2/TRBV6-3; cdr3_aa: CASSYWGRGGGEQYF
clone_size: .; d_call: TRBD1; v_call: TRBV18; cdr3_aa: CASSPGQGPEKLFF
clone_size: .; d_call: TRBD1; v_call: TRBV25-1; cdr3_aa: CASSERQGSDGNTIYF
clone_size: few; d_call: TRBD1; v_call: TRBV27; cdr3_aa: CASSGQGVADTQYF
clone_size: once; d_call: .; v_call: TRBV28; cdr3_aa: CASTPATTENYEQYF
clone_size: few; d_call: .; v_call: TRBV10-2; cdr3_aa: CASSLGLRVADTQYF
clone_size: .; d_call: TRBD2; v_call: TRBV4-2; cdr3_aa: CASSQGLAGGQNIQYF
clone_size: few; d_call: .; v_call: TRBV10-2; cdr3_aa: CASSTQGNTEAFF
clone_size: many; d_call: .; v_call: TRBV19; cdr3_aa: CASRVLNSNQPQHF
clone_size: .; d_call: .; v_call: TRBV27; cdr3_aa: CASSIGGHPFGYTF
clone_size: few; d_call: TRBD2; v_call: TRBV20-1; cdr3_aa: CSASSRPGGSYEQYF
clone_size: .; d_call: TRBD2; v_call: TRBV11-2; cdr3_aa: CASSFGGLNTGELFF
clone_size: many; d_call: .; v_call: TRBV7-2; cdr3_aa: CASSEQGPGYGEQFF
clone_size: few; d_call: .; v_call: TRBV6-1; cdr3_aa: CASSPTLRYNEQFF
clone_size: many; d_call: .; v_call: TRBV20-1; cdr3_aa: CSAAGSNTEAFF
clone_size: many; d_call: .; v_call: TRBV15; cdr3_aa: CATSTNRVSGNTGELFF
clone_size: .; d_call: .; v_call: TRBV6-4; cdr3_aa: CASSEADRLSDTQYF
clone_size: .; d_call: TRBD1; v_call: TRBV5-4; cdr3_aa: CASSTGQGFGYEQYF
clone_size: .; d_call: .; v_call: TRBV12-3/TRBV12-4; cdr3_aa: CASSPRGSFEAFF
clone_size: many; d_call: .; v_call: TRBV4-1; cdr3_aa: CASSQDRTGGTEAFF
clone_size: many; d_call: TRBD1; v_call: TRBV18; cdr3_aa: CASSPWDRLNTEAFF
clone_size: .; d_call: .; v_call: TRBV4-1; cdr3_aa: CASSQGTVATNEKLFF
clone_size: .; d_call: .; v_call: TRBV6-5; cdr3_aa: CASSSSGLRGYTF
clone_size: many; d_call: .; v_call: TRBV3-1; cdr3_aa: CASSQSKDSYEQYF
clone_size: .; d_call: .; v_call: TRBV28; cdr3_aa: CASSLLARDEQYF
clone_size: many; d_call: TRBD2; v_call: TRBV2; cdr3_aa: CASSEASGGDTDTQYF
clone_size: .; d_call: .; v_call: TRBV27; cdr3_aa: CASSFTVTDTQYF
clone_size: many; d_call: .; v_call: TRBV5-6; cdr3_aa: CASSQMNTDTQYF
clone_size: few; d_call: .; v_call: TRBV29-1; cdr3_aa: CSVPKARQLTYEQYF
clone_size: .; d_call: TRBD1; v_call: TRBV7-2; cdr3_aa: CASSSPPGQGNTEAFF
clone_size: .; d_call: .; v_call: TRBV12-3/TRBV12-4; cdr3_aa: CASRFRDTQYF
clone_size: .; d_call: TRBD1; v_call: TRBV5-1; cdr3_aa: CASSSGTAIADTQYF
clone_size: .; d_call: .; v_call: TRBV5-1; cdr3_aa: CASSFTRTDTEAFF
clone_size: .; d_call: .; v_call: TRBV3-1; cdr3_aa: CASSQALDGRLGNEQFF
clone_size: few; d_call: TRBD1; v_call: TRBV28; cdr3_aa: CASRRTGTGSDTQYF
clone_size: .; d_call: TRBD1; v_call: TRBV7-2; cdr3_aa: CASSEGQGVYNEQFF
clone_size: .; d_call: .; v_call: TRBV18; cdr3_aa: CASSPPLNEQFF
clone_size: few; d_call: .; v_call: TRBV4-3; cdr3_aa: CASSQAGSWDSPLHF
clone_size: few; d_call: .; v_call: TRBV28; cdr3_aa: CASSLSLGGYTF
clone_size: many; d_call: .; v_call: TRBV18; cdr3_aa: CASSPGRQAYGYTF
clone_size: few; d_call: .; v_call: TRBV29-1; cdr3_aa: CSVVRQLDFTDTQYF
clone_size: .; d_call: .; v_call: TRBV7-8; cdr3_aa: CASRRIGGATQNTGELFF